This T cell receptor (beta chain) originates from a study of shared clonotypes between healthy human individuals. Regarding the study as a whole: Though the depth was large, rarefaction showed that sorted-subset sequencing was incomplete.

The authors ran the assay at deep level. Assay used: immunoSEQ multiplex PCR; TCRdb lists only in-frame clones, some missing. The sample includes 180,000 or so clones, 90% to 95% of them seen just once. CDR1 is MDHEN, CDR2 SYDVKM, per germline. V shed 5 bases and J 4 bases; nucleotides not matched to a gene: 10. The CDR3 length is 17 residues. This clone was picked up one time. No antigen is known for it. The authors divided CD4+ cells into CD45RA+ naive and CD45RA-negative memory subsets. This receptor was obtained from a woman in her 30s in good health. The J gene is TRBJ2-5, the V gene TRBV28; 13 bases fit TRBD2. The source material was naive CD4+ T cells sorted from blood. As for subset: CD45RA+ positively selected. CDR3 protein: CASSPILAGGPRETQYF. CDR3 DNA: TGTGCCAGCAGTCCTATACTAGCGGGAGGGCCACGAGAGACCCAGTACTTC.